This section outlines one T cell receptor (beta chain) sequence together with its context. One junction end does not reproduce the germline sequence, and a read error may be involved. Time point denoted: pretreatment peripheral blood. Germline loops: CDR1 MGHDK, CDR2 SYGVNS. This CDR3 has 14 amino acids. Profiling relied on immunoSEQ multiplex PCR, and the TCRdb table lists in-frame clones only, not all of them. Of tens of thousands of clones listed, around nine tenths are singletons. These data are taken from a study of PD-L1 blockade in urothelial cancer. Overall study: Between 0 and 3 chemotherapy regimens preceded treatment for each patient. At 6 weeks and at 3 weeks (second dose) after treatment start, blood was analyzed. Median T cell yield per blood sample was over 140,000 cells.

This sequence joins TRBV25-1 and TRBJ2-4; TRBD1 might be the D (5 bases). Material: PBMCs, obtained around atezolizumab (anti-PD-L1) treatment. The clonotype originates from an older woman with urothelial cancer. The CDR3 loop is CASRESGAKNIQYF. CDR3 DNA: TGTGCCAGCAGGGAATCAGGGGCCAAAAACATTCAGTACTTC. Variable domain in full (rest from reference TRBV25-1 and TRBJ2-4): EADIYQTPRYLVIGTGKKITLECSQTMGHDKMYWYQQDPGMELHLIHYSYGVNSTEKGDLSSESTVSRIRTEHFPLTLESARPSHTSQYLCASRESGAKNIQYFGAGTRLSVL.